The clone carrying this T cell receptor (beta chain) has a handful of counts. Combining a sample-barcoded 5' primer with a J-beta primer mix, a second PCR ran for roughly 7 to 12 cycles. In TCRdb, the 5' RACE reads were re-called with MiXCR into one record per CDR3 protein. This sample has roughly 1.5 million distinct CDR3 sequences, with approximately 39% found just once. This sample is drawn from a study of blood T cells in healthy people across ages. V dropped 0 bases and J dropped 2 bases, with 5 bases sitting between them. CDR1 and CDR2 (germline): SGHRS, YFSETQ. CDR3 length equals 13 residues. The TCR comes from a woman aged 18-29 years in good health. Source material: blood. The V gene is TRBV5-1, the J gene TRBJ2-5; D is unclear. The CDR3 is CASSLVEQETQYF. The CDR3 nucleotides read TGCGCCAGCAGCTTGGTTGAGCAAGAGACCCAGTACTTC.